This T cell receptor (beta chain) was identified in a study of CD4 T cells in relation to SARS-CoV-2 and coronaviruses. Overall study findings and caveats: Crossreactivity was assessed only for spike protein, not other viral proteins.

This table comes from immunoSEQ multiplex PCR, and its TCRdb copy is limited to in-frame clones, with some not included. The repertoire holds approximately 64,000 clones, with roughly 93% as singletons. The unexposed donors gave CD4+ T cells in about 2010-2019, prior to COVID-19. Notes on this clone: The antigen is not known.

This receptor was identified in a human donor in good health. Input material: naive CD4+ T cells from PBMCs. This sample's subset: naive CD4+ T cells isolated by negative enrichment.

CDR3: CASSQRVRGREYSPLHF. CDR3 bases: TGTGCCAGCAGCCAGAGGGTGCGGGGCAGAGAATATTCACCCCTCCACTTT. The V call is TRBV3-1 (or the pseudogene TRBV3-2), the J call TRBJ1-6, with D tentatively TRBD1 (5 bases). The V end lost 3 bases, the J end lost 8 bases, and 20 bases lay between the germline ends. The CDR3 contains 17 residues. CDR1 LGHDT and CDR2 YNNKEL come from the germline V gene (reference sequence).